These 13 T cell receptor beta chains share one sample of origin, sequenced in a study of read filtering for tumor transcriptome and immune sequencing. Molecular barcoded adaptors covering alpha/delta and beta/gamma chains were used on roughly 400 ng RNA. TCRdb reprocessed the reads with MiXCR, giving one entry per CDR3 protein. The table includes 100,000 to 150,000 distinct CDR3 sequences, 13% detected once. Sequenced: a population of CD138-negative cells sorted from bone marrow. The receptor set was obtained from a donor at least 40 years old with multiple myeloma.

This clonotype has a count of ten or more. The CDR3 sequence is CASSLEGLAGGLSTQYF. CDR3 in DNA: TGCGCCAGCAGCTTGGAGGGACTAGCGGGAGGGCTCTCTACGCAGTATTTT. The chain joins TRBV5-1 to TRBJ2-3, with 16 bases lining up with TRBD2. CDR1 SGHRS and CDR2 YFSETQ come from the germline V gene. The CDR3 is 17 residues long. V was clipped by 0 bases and J by 8 bases; unmatched bases: 6.

This clonotype occurred many times. The rearrangement uses TRBV5-4 and TRBJ2-7; D is unclear. This CDR3 has 13 amino acids. The V end was cut by 3 bases, the J end by 1 base, with 8 bases between. The germline V gene has CDR1 SGHNT and CDR2 YYREEE (reference sequence). The CDR3 sequence is CASSYDISYEQYF. The CDR3 DNA is TGTGCCAGCAGCTATGACATTTCCTACGAGCAGTACTTC.

With regard to this clonotype: A read error may be the cause here, since a much bigger clone is one base away. V is TRBV5-1 and J is TRBJ1-1; D ambiguous. Germline loops: CDR1 SGHRS, CDR2 YFSETQ. The CDR3 totals 13 residues. In DNA form, the CDR3 reads TGCGCCGGCAGCTTGTGGGTCGACACTGAAGCTTTCTTT. Protein: CAGSLWVDTEAFF.

This clonotype was counted ten times or more. An end of the junction does not agree with germline; a read error may underlie this. The chain combines TRBV5-1 with TRBJ1-1; 7 positions match TRBD1. The germline gives CDR1 SGHRS, CDR2 YFSETQ. This CDR3 region has 14 residues. The CDR3 loop is CASSLAGGDTEAFF. The CDR3 coding sequence is TGTGCCAGCAGTCTTGCAGGGGGAGACACTGAAGCTTTCTTT.

A few counts support this clonotype. The chain uses TRBV12-3 or TRBV12-4 and TRBJ2-1; the D is unclear. Trimming cost V 5 bases and J 3 bases, with 5 bases left between them. The CDR3 spans 12 residues. The CDR3, as DNA: TGTGCCAGCAGTCCTGACTACAATGAGCAGTTCTTC. This gives the protein CASSPDYNEQFF.

V and J are TRBV2 and TRBJ1-4, with 7 bases lining up with TRBD1. The length of the CDR3 is 15 residues. Trimming removed 6 bases from V and 3 bases from J; junction bases left unmatched: 7. From germline, CDR1 is SNHLY and CDR2 FYNNEI. In DNA, the CDR3 is TGTGCCAGCAGATCATCGGACAGGTCTAATGAAAAACTGTTTTTT. Amino acid sequence: CASRSSDRSNEKLFF.

This clonotype was seen more than once but under ten times. The chain links TRBV29-1 to TRBJ2-5, with TRBD2 as a possible D gene (5 bases). This CDR3 has 14 residues. Germline CDR1 is SQVTM and CDR2 is ANQGSEA. Trimming removed 4 bases at V and 4 bases at J, with 16 bases between. The CDR3 region has the DNA TGCAGCGTTGGGGTATCCGGGATCGGAGAGACCCAGTACTTC. It specifies CSVGVSGIGETQYF.

In this sample, this clonotype turned up many times. The chain couples TRBV29-1 to TRBJ2-7; 9 nucleotides align to TRBD2. CDR3 length: 14 amino acids. The germline V gene encodes CDR1 SQVTM and CDR2 ANQGSEA. Losses at the gene ends were 3 bases for V and 4 bases for J; bases not matched to a gene: 7. The CDR3 DNA reads as TGCAGCGTTGACGGGATAGCGGGAGATTACGAGCAGTACTTC. Encoded protein: CSVDGIAGDYEQYF.

This clonotype was counted at least ten times. This rearrangement joins TRBV29-1 to TRBJ2-1; D ambiguous. The CDR3 has 13 residues. Germline V gene data show CDR1 as SQVTM and CDR2 as ANQGSEA. The germline V and J ends were trimmed by 6 bases and 8 bases, with 17 bases remaining between them. The CDR3 DNA follows: TGCAGCGTATCGGCAGTCGGAGCCTATGAGCAGTTCTTC. This sequence encodes CSVSAVGAYEQFF.

This clonotype was counted between two and nine times. A read error is possible here, since a much larger clone lies one base away. This is likely a read error, given that the CDR3 carries no conserved phenylalanine or tryptophan at its end. V usage is TRBV7-2 and J usage is TRBJ1-5, with 9 bases fitting TRBD1. The CDR3 runs to 15 residues. CDR1 is SGHTA, CDR2 FQGNSA, per germline. V trimming: 2 bases; J trimming: 4 bases; junction bases outside the gene matches: 3. The DNA of the CDR3 is TGTGCCAGCAGCTTAATGGGACAGGGAAATCAGCCCCAGCATCTT. Translating it yields CASSLMGQGNQPQHL.

Turning to this clonotype: A junction boundary mismatches the germline segment, possibly from a read error. In DNA, the CDR3 is TGTGCCAGCAGTTCAGGGACCCGAAGCTACAATGAGCAGTTCTTT. Its translation is CASSSGTRSYNEQFF. J is TRBJ2-1 and V is TRBV28; D tentatively fits TRBD1 or TRBD2 (5 bases each). The V gene's germline CDR1 is MDHEN and CDR2 SYDVKM. The CDR3 covers 15 residues.

The sample holds many counts of this clonotype. This chain joins TRBV5-1 and TRBJ2-5; D uncertain. This CDR3 is built from 13 residues. From germline, CDR1 is SGHRS and CDR2 YFSETQ. With 4 bases removed from V and 5 bases from J, the gap between germline ends came to 12 bases. As DNA, the CDR3 is TGCGCCAGCAGCCCCCCGGAATTGGAGACCCAGTACTTC. It translates to CASSPPELETQYF.

At least ten counts were recorded for this clonotype. The chain combines TRBV12-3 or TRBV12-4 with TRBJ2-3, with a weak D call TRBD2 (7 bases). The V end lost 6 bases, the J end lost 1 base, and 20 bases lay between the germline ends. This CDR3 has 17 amino acids. CDR3 nucleotides: TGTGCCAGCAGACATACATCGCGGGGGCTCCGCACAGATACGCAGTATTTT. As protein: CASRHTSRGLRTDTQYF.